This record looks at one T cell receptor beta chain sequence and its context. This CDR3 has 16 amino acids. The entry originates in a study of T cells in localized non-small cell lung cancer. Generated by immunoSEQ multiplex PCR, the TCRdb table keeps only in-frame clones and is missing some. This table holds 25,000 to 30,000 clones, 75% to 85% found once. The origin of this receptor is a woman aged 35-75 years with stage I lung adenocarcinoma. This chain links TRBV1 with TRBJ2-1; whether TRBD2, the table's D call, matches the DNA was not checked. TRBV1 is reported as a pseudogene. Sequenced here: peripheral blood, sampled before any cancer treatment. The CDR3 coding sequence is TGCACCAGCAGCCAGCAGGGGTCGGGGGGGTACAATGAGCAGTTCTTC. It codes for CTSSQQGSGGYNEQFF.